Following are 23 T cell receptor beta chains from one sample sequenced in a study of OX40 agonist ivuxolimab in advanced cancers. Libraries were prepared by immunoSEQ multiplex PCR; TCRdb keeps only in-frame clonotypes and omits some of them. In the table there are fewer than 65,000 clones, 90% to 95% of which are singletons. Sequencing used CD4+ or CD8+ T cells sorted from blood, obtained in a trial of the OX40 agonist ivuxolimab. These receptors originate from an adult with an advanced solid tumor such as melanoma, head and neck, liver or kidney cancer.

This sequence joins TRBV4-3 and TRBJ2-7; 9 bases match TRBD1. CDR1 is LGHNA and CDR2 is YSLEER in the germline V gene. This CDR3 spans 13 amino acids. The V and J ends lost 1 base and 5 bases, in that order; junction bases with no gene match: 0. The CDR3 reads CASSQGTGDEQYF. In DNA form, the CDR3 reads TGCGCCAGCAGCCAAGGGACAGGGGACGAGCAGTACTTC.

The chain recombines TRBV27 with TRBJ2-7; 10 bases are a match to TRBD1. Losses at the gene ends were 8 bases for V and 6 bases for J; bases not matched to a gene: 10. This CDR3 is 14 amino acids long. Germline assignment: CDR1 MNHEY and CDR2 SMNVEV (reference sequence). The CDR3 region is CASSSGTGAPEQYF. In DNA form, the CDR3 reads TGTGCCAGCTCCTCCGGGACAGGGGCCCCCGAGCAGTACTTC.

This clone was detected only once. The chain combines TRBV4-2 with TRBJ2-7; D ambiguous. CDR1 and CDR2 (germline): LGHNA, YNFKEQ. This CDR3 is built from 13 residues. Deletions cut 1 base from V and 4 bases from J, with 8 bases between. The CDR3 protein is CASSQGLGYEQYF. The CDR3 coding sequence is TGTGCCAGCAGCCAAGGGCTAGGGTACGAGCAGTACTTC.

This chain joins TRBV7-9 and TRBJ2-1; D is unclear. The V gene lost 2 bases and the J gene lost 3 bases, with 11 bases spanning the gap. Germline V gene lookup returns CDR1 SEHNR and CDR2 FQNEAQ (reference sequence). The CDR3 has 15 amino acids. In DNA, the CDR3 is TGTGCCAGCAGCTTATCGTACGAGAACTACAATGAGCAGTTCTTC. This gives the protein CASSLSYENYNEQFF.

The rearrangement uses TRBV5-8 and TRBJ2-1; TRBD2 matches at 9 bases. Germline CDR1 and CDR2: SGHTS and YDEGEE. Trimming took 0 bases from V and 0 from J; bases not matched to a gene: 7. The length of the CDR3 is 18 residues. The CDR3 loop is CASSLGQREVSSYNEQFF. CDR3 nucleotide sequence: TGTGCCAGCAGCTTGGGGCAGCGGGAGGTCAGCTCCTACAATGAGCAGTTCTTC.

The chain couples TRBV9 to TRBJ1-2, with D possibly being TRBD1 (5 bases). The CDR3 totals 12 residues. V was clipped by 4 bases and J by 4 bases, with 8 bases between them. The germline gives CDR1 SGDLS, CDR2 YYNGEE. CDR3 bases: TGTGCCAGCAGCTCCGGGACCTATGGCTACACCTTC. Amino acid sequence: CASSSGTYGYTF.

The chain uses TRBV4-2 and TRBJ2-3, with 7 bases matching TRBD2. The CDR3 spans 17 residues. V was clipped by 2 bases and J by 0 bases; unmatched bases: 8. The V gene's germline CDR1 is LGHNA and CDR2 YNFKEQ. In nucleotides, the CDR3 is TGTGCCAGCAGCCAATGGCGGCGGGAGTCCAGCACAGATACGCAGTATTTT. It encodes CASSQWRRESSTDTQYF.

This clone is medium-sized within its sample. The CDR3 reads CASSYPPLGTEAFF. The CDR3 nucleotides read TGTGCCAGCAGTTACCCACCGTTAGGGACTGAAGCTTTCTTT. The V and J genes are TRBV6-5 and TRBJ1-1, with D hard to call. The CDR3 length is 14 residues. The ends were cut back, 2 bases at V and 5 bases at J, with 12 bases in the middle. Germline assignment: CDR1 MNHEY and CDR2 SVGAGI.

The chain links TRBV6-6 to TRBJ2-5; 10 bases line up with TRBD1. This CDR3 region has 16 residues. V was pared by 6 bases and J by 5 bases, with 12 bases of the junction left unmatched. Germline V gene lookup returns CDR1 MNHNY and CDR2 SVGAGI (reference sequence). CDR3 loop: CASRNNRDRGWETQYF. DNA of the CDR3: TGTGCCAGCAGGAACAACCGGGACAGGGGCTGGGAGACCCAGTACTTC.

This clone was seen only a few times. The chain has TRBV19 and TRBJ2-7; D may be TRBD1 (5 bases). CDR1 LNHDA and CDR2 SQIVND come from the germline V gene (reference sequence). The V and J ends lost 1 base and 6 bases respectively, with 7 bases between them. The CDR3 loop spans 12 amino acids. CDR3 DNA sequence: TGTGCCAGTAGTATAGGGGGCGGCGAGCAGTACTTC. Translated: CASSIGGGEQYF.

The chain links TRBV9 to TRBJ2-3, with 7 positions matching TRBD2. Germline CDR1 is SGDLS and CDR2 is YYNGEE. This CDR3 contains 15 residues. With V trimmed by 4 bases and J by 4 bases, 9 bases remained unmatched. CDR3 region: CASSPSGGAPDTQYF. In nucleotides, the CDR3 is TGTGCCAGCAGCCCCTCGGGGGGAGCCCCAGATACGCAGTATTTT.

This clone was seen just once. This chain links TRBV9 with TRBJ2-3; weak D call: TRBD1 (6 bases). Germline CDR1 and CDR2: SGDLS and YYNGEE. This CDR3 comprises 15 residues. The V and J ends lost 3 bases and 2 bases respectively, with 13 bases between them. CDR3 bases: TGTGCCAGCAGCGACCGGGACACCCACACAGATACGCAGTATTTT. Amino acids: CASSDRDTHTDTQYF.

This clone was detected only once. The V call is TRBV27, the J call TRBJ1-1; no clear D gene. Germline V gives CDR1 MNHEY, CDR2 SMNVEV (reference sequence). The V gene lost 5 bases and the J gene lost 0 bases, with 13 bases spanning the gap. This CDR3 is built from 15 residues. CDR3 DNA sequence: TGTGCCAGCAGTCCGAGGTGGGCTATGAACACTGAAGCTTTCTTT. Its protein product is CASSPRWAMNTEAFF.

The chain joins TRBV7-3 to TRBJ2-1, with D possibly being TRBD2 (6 bases). The CDR3 contains 16 residues. Trimming shortened V by 5 bases and J by 2 bases, and 16 bases separated the two germline ends. CDR1 SGHTA and CDR2 FQGTGA come from the germline V gene. CDR3 sequence reads: CASSPFSGVTYNEQFF. The CDR3 region has the DNA TGTGCCAGCAGCCCGTTTTCGGGAGTAACCTACAATGAGCAGTTCTTC.

The CDR3 region is CASSTWLSSGNTIYF. The CDR3, as DNA: TGTGCCAGCTCGACCTGGCTCAGCTCTGGAAACACCATATATTTT. The gene calls are TRBV2 and TRBJ1-3; D is unresolved. This CDR3 contains 15 residues. Looked up from germline, CDR1 is SNHLY and CDR2 is FYNNEI. V gave up 8 bases and J gave up 0 bases, with 14 bases separating them.

The chain uses TRBV4-3 and TRBJ1-2; possibly TRBD1 for D (6 bases). V was pared by 4 bases and J by 2 bases, with 14 bases between. The CDR3 extends over 15 amino acids. Germline CDR1 and CDR2: LGHNA and YSLEER. The CDR3 protein is CASSPHGQSNYGYTF. DNA of the CDR3: TGCGCCAGCAGCCCCCACGGACAGTCGAACTATGGCTACACCTTC.

J is TRBJ1-1 and V is TRBV28; a weak D match, TRBD1 (5 bases). The V and J ends lost 3 bases and 0 bases respectively, with 17 bases between them. The CDR3 is 17 amino acids. Germline CDR1 MDHEN, CDR2 SYDVKM. CDR3 DNA sequence: TGTGCCAGCAGTTTCCAAGGCTGGGGGTCTATGAACACTGAAGCTTTCTTT. As protein: CASSFQGWGSMNTEAFF.

This clone has a handful of counts. The sample carries other DNA sequences with the same CDR3. The chain combines TRBV29-1 with TRBJ1-2; 7 nucleotides agree with TRBD1. Germline V lookup: CDR1 SQVTM, CDR2 ANQGSEA. J lost 8 bases, V lost 4 bases, and 13 bases had no gene match. The CDR3 spans 14 residues. CDR3 bases: TGCAGCGTTGCCTCAGGGGGAAGGGGCTACGGCTACACCTTC. Amino acids: CSVASGGRGYGYTF.

J is TRBJ2-7 and V is TRBV7-2; 14 bases are a match to TRBD2. V was clipped by 4 bases and J by 5 bases; unmatched bases: 7. This CDR3 is built from 16 residues. The germline gives CDR1 SGHTA, CDR2 FQGNSA. DNA for the CDR3: TGTGCCAGCAGCTCTGGGACTAGCGGGAGTACCGACGAGCAGTACTTC. This encodes CASSSGTSGSTDEQYF.

The chain is built from TRBV7-2 and TRBJ2-5, with 12 bases fitting TRBD2. The CDR3 runs 19 residues. Germline V gene sequence: CDR1 SGHTA, CDR2 FQGNSA. Trimming at V came to 5 bases and at J to 7 bases, leaving 20 bases not matched to a gene. For the CDR3, the DNA is TGTGCCAGCAGCCCCCCCCGGCTAGCGGGAGGGCCTGGCTCCGTGACCCAGTACTTC. Its protein is CASSPPRLAGGPGSVTQYF.

The gene calls are TRBV15 and TRBJ2-7, with TRBD1 matching 9 bases. The germline V gene encodes CDR1 LNHNV and CDR2 YYDKDF (reference sequence). The CDR3 length is 15 residues. Unmatched junction bases numbered 11, after V lost 6 bases and J lost 5 bases. The CDR3 nucleotides read TGTGCCACCAGGGGGACCGGGACAGGGCGCGACGAGCAGTACTTC. This sequence encodes CATRGTGTGRDEQYF. The full variable domain, in which reference TRBV15 and TRBJ2-7 provide the parts outside the CDR3, is DAMVIQNPRYQVTQFGKPVTLSCSQTLNHNVMYWYQQKSSQAPKLLFHYYDKDFNNEADTPDNFQSRRPNTSFCFLDIRSPGLGDTAMYLCATRGTGTGRDEQYFGPGTRLTVT.

The gene calls are TRBV7-6 and TRBJ2-7; D may be TRBD2 (5 bases). This CDR3 is built from 15 residues. V was clipped by 2 bases and J by 0 bases, with 11 bases between them. From germline, CDR1 is SGHVS and CDR2 FNYEAQ. The CDR3 here is CASSLTLRGSYEQYF. CDR3 bases: TGTGCCAGCAGCTTAACTCTCCGGGGCTCCTACGAGCAGTACTTC. Supplemented by reference TRBV7-6 and TRBJ2-7, the full variable domain reads GAGVSQSPRYKVTKRGQDVALRCDPISGHVSLYWYRQALGQGPEFLTYFNYEAQQDKSGLPNDRFSAERPEGSISTLTIQRTEQRDSAMYRCASSLTLRGSYEQYFGPGTRLTVT.

V usage is TRBV9 and J usage is TRBJ1-2; D unresolved. The V gene lost 2 bases and the J gene lost 4 bases, with 12 bases spanning the gap. The CDR3 covers 14 residues. Germline CDR1 reads SGDLS; CDR2 reads YYNGEE. CDR3 amino acids: CASSVGWGSYGYTF. CDR3 nucleotide sequence: TGTGCCAGCAGCGTTGGTTGGGGATCCTATGGCTACACCTTC.